The 14 T cell receptor beta chains listed next were all sequenced from one sample in a study of a mutant IDH1 vaccine in newly diagnosed glioma. This table comes from immunoSEQ multiplex PCR, and its TCRdb copy is limited to in-frame clones, with some not included. The sample has over 50,000 clones, approximately 80% seen once. Time point noted: week 47, end of study. Vaccination used 300 ug of mutant IDH1 20-mer peptide per dose, with topical imiquimod. The antigens for these receptors are not known. This specimen consisted of PBMCs, obtained from a glioma patient whose treatment included an IDH1 peptide vaccine. These receptors were obtained from a woman between 35 and 50 years old with glioma. Some clones in this sample may be carry-over from other donors' samples.

DNA for the CDR3: TGTGCCAGCAGCCTACCGGGGGGCCACAGGGAGCAGTTCTTC. This sequence encodes CASSLPGGHREQFF. The chain joins TRBV7-9 to TRBJ2-1, with D perhaps matching TRBD2 (7 bases). Germline loops: CDR1 SEHNR, CDR2 FQNEAQ (reference sequence). The germline V and J ends were trimmed by 5 bases and 10 bases, with 18 bases remaining between them. The CDR3 totals 14 residues.

Many counts were recorded for this clone. The V gene is TRBV4-1, the J gene TRBJ2-6; D uncertain. Per germline, CDR1 MGHRA and CDR2 YSYEKL. Trimming stripped 1 base from V and 4 bases from J, with 8 bases between. The CDR3 totals 15 residues. As DNA, the CDR3 is TGCGCCAGCAGCCAAGTAACCTCCGGGGCCAACGTCCTGACTTTC. This gives the protein CASSQVTSGANVLTF.

The CDR3 loop is CASSSTRFNEQYF. The CDR3 DNA follows: TGTGCCAGCAGTTCCACTCGGTTCAACGAGCAGTACTTC. This chain connects TRBV28 to TRBJ2-7, with D uncertain. This CDR3 has 13 residues. V dropped 4 bases and J dropped 5 bases, with 12 bases sitting between them. Germline V gene data show CDR1 as MDHEN and CDR2 as SYDVKM.

The chain links TRBV7-9 to TRBJ1-2, with 9 positions matching TRBD1. After removal of 5 bases from V and 8 bases from J, the junction contained 12 bases not matched to a gene. Germline CDR1 reads SEHNR; CDR2 reads FQNEAQ (reference sequence). The CDR3 spans 15 residues. The CDR3 coding sequence is TGTGCCAGCAGCCCGCCACCGGGACAGGGACCCGGCTACACCTTC. It translates to CASSPPPGQGPGYTF. The variable domain in full, completed from reference TRBV7-9 and TRBJ1-2, reads DTGVSQNPRHKITKRGQNVTFRCDPISEHNRLYWYRQTLGQGPEFLTYFQNEAQLEKSRLLSDRFSAERPKGSFSTLEIQRTEQGDSAMYLCASSPPPGQGPGYTFGSGTRLTVV.

The chain employs TRBV6-5 and TRBJ2-7; tentatively, D is TRBD2 (6 bases). The CDR3 covers 14 residues. With 0 bases removed from V and 3 bases from J, the gap between germline ends came to 9 bases. Germline values: CDR1 MNHEY, CDR2 SVGAGI. The DNA of the CDR3 is TGTGCCAGCAGTTACTCGGCGGGGCGCTACGAGCAGTACTTC. Translating it yields CASSYSAGRYEQYF.

The chain recombines TRBV4-3 with TRBJ2-2; D is possibly TRBD2 (5 bases). The CDR3 is 14 residues long. Per the germline V gene, CDR1 is LGHNA and CDR2 is YSLEER. V gave up 0 bases and J gave up 5 bases, with 7 bases separating them. The CDR3 DNA is TGCGCCAGCAGCCAAGAGAGGGTTACCGGGGAGCTGTTTTTT. Protein: CASSQERVTGELFF.

The genes are TRBV5-6 and TRBJ2-7, with D maybe TRBD2 (5 bases). V was shortened by 4 bases and J by 7 bases, with 18 bases between the two germline ends. CDR1 is SGHDT, CDR2 YYEEEE, per germline. There are 14 residues in the CDR3. The CDR3 loop is CASSVGRRGLEQYF. CDR3 nucleotide sequence: TGTGCCAGCAGCGTGGGAAGACGGGGTTTAGAGCAGTACTTC. Combining the CDR3 with reference TRBV5-6 and TRBJ2-7 gives the whole variable domain DAGVTQSPTHLIKTRGQQVTLRCSPKSGHDTVSWYQQALGQGPQFIFQYYEEEERQRGNFPDRFSGHQFPNYSSELNVNALLLGDSALYLCASSVGRRGLEQYFGPGTRLTVT.

This chain connects TRBV30 to TRBJ2-5, with D possibly being TRBD1 (6 bases). This CDR3 comprises 14 residues. Germline CDR1 reads GTSNPN; CDR2 reads SVGIG (reference sequence). Between the trimmed V and J ends, which lost 4 bases and 1 base, there was a span of 13 bases. The CDR3: CAWIPGTTQETQYF. DNA of the CDR3: TGTGCCTGGATCCCCGGGACAACCCAAGAGACCCAGTACTTC.

The gene calls are TRBV18 and TRBJ1-2; 7 bases are a match to TRBD1. Per germline, CDR1 KGHSH and CDR2 LQKENI. The CDR3 spans 15 residues. After removal of 2 bases from V and 0 bases from J, the junction contained 3 bases not matched to a gene. The CDR3 here is CASSPGGTANYGYTF. The CDR3 bases are TGTGCCAGCTCACCAGGCGGGACAGCTAACTATGGCTACACCTTC.

This chain joins TRBV6-6 and TRBJ1-4, with D unresolved. CDR3 size: 13 residues. Trimming took off 2 bases at V and 3 bases at J, with 4 bases between the two ends. The germline CDR1 and CDR2 sequences are MNHNY and SVGAGI (reference sequence). The CDR3, as DNA: TGTGCCAGCAGTTACAGATCTAATGAAAAACTGTTTTTT. It yields the protein CASSYRSNEKLFF.

The V and J genes are TRBV27 and TRBJ1-1; TRBD1 might be the D (6 bases). Germline CDR1 reads MNHEY; CDR2 reads SMNVEV (reference sequence). V lost 5 bases and J 1 base, leaving 8 bases between the germline ends. This CDR3 comprises 13 residues. The CDR3, as DNA: TGTGCCAGCAGTGTGACAGGGAACACTGAAGCTTTCTTT. Encoded protein: CASSVTGNTEAFF.

This chain's CDR3 is CASSRTAVTYEQYF. In DNA form, the CDR3 reads TGCGCCAGCAGCAGGACGGCAGTAACCTACGAGCAGTACTTC. V and J are TRBV5-1 and TRBJ2-7; D call uncertain. The germline V gene has CDR1 SGHRS and CDR2 YFSETQ. This CDR3 spans 14 amino acids. V dropped 4 bases and J dropped 2 bases, with 13 bases sitting between them.

This clone was seen only a few times. The chain couples TRBV18 to TRBJ2-5; D is unclear. V gave up 3 bases and J gave up 5 bases, with 7 bases separating them. The germline CDR1 and CDR2 sequences are KGHSH and LQKENI. CDR3 size: 12 residues. This CDR3 is CASSPLGETQYF. Here the CDR3 DNA reads TGTGCCAGCTCACCGTTGGGGGAGACCCAGTACTTC.

This clone was seen once. Here the CDR3 reads CASSLAPGQGAGEQYF. CDR3 coding DNA: TGTGCCAGCAGCTTGGCCCCGGGACAGGGGGCTGGCGAGCAGTACTTC. The J gene is TRBJ2-7, the V gene TRBV5-4; the match to TRBD1 covers 12 bases. This CDR3 has 16 residues. Germline trimming cut 0 bases from V and 6 bases from J; bases unmatched to any gene: 7. From germline, CDR1 is SGHNT and CDR2 YYREEE (reference sequence).